The 15 T cell receptor beta chains listed next were all sequenced from one sample in a study of OX40 agonist ivuxolimab in advanced cancers. Sequenced by immunoSEQ multiplex PCR; TCRdb stores in-frame clones only, minus some. The sample carries 55,000 to 65,000 clones, 70% to 90% recorded once. The specimen comprised CD4+ or CD8+ T cells sorted from blood, sampled in a trial of the OX40 agonist ivuxolimab. These receptor sequences come from an adult with an advanced solid tumor such as melanoma, head and neck, liver or kidney cancer.

The V call is TRBV30, the J call TRBJ2-7; D gene unclear. This CDR3 region has 16 residues. Trimming stripped 2 bases from V and 5 bases from J, with 22 bases between. Germline-derived CDR1 and CDR2 are GTSNPN and SVGIG (reference sequence). The CDR3 here is CAWSPLSTDPLDEQYF. Here the CDR3 DNA reads TGTGCCTGGAGTCCCCTTTCAACAGACCCTCTAGACGAGCAGTACTTC.

The chain combines TRBV5-4 with TRBJ2-7; no clear D. Germline V gene data show CDR1 as SGHNT and CDR2 as YYREEE (reference sequence). The length of the CDR3 is 15 residues. Deletions cut 0 bases from V and 1 base from J, with 11 bases between. The CDR3 here is CASSLGLGLSYEQYF. CDR3 DNA sequence: TGTGCCAGCAGCTTGGGGTTAGGTCTTTCCTACGAGCAGTACTTC.

V is TRBV5-5 and J is TRBJ2-3; a weak D match, TRBD2 (6 bases). The V gene's germline CDR1 is SGHKS and CDR2 YYEKEE (reference sequence). CDR3 size: 16 residues. V was trimmed by 4 bases and J by 2 bases, leaving 17 bases between them. Here the CDR3 reads CASSHGTPSFTDTQYF. CDR3 nucleotide sequence: TGTGCCAGCAGCCACGGGACTCCTAGCTTCACAGATACGCAGTATTTT.

This rearrangement joins TRBV5-6 to TRBJ2-5; 10 bases fit TRBD1. V lost 4 bases to trimming and J lost 4 bases; unmatched junction nucleotides: 7. Germline CDR1 SGHDT, CDR2 YYEEEE. The CDR3 extends over 15 amino acids. CDR3 sequence reads: CASSPGQGGLETQYF. CDR3 sequence (DNA): TGTGCCAGCAGCCCAGGACAGGGGGGTCTAGAGACCCAGTACTTC.

The chain recombines TRBV19 with TRBJ2-3, with 10 bases matching TRBD1. Germline V gives CDR1 LNHDA, CDR2 SQIVND (reference sequence). The CDR3 totals 16 residues. Trimming cost V 3 bases and J 2 bases; bases outside gene matches: 5. The CDR3, as DNA: TGTGCCAGTAGTATTTCGGGACAGGGGCTCACAGATACGCAGTATTTT. As protein: CASSISGQGLTDTQYF.

The V and J genes are TRBV9 and TRBJ1-2; D is perhaps TRBD1 (6 bases). The ends were cut back, 4 bases at V and 8 bases at J, with 21 bases in the middle. CDR1 SGDLS and CDR2 YYNGEE come from the germline V gene. The CDR3 contains 15 residues. CDR3: CASSTRKGGPGGYTF. CDR3 DNA: TGTGCCAGCAGCACCCGAAAGGGGGGCCCGGGGGGCTACACCTTC. The whole variable domain, remainder taken from reference TRBV9 and TRBJ1-2, is DSGVTQTPKHLITATGQRVTLRCSPRSGDLSVYWYQQSLDQGLQFLIQYYNGEERAKGNILERFSAQQFPDLHSELNLSSLELGDSALYFCASSTRKGGPGGYTFGSGTRLTVV.

This chain links TRBV5-1 with TRBJ2-5, with TRBD2 matching 12 bases. This CDR3 has 14 residues. The V segment lost 8 bases and the J segment 3 bases; nucleotides outside the gene matches: 5. Per germline, CDR1 SGHRS and CDR2 YFSETQ. In DNA, the CDR3 is TGCGCCAGACTCCGACTAGCGGGAGAAGAGACCCAGTACTTC. Translating it yields CARLRLAGEETQYF.

The V gene is TRBV7-9, the J gene TRBJ2-6, with D possibly called TRBD1 or TRBD2 (5 bases each). The germline V and J ends were trimmed by 3 bases and 3 bases, with 9 bases remaining between them. Germline assignment: CDR1 SEHNR and CDR2 FQNEAQ (reference sequence). The CDR3 consists of 15 residues. The CDR3 region is CASSFEGLGANVLTF. In DNA, the CDR3 is TGTGCCAGCAGCTTTGAGGGGCTTGGGGCCAACGTCCTGACTTTC.

The chain recombines TRBV18 with TRBJ2-3; D possibly uses TRBD1 or TRBD2 (5 bases each). There are 15 residues in the CDR3. Trimming removed 0 bases at V and 0 bases at J, with 7 bases between. CDR1 and CDR2 from the germline V gene are KGHSH and LQKENI. The CDR3 loop is CASSPPGVSTDTQYF. The CDR3 DNA is TGTGCCAGCTCACCACCGGGGGTGAGCACAGATACGCAGTATTTT.

This sequence joins TRBV7-2 and TRBJ2-1; no definite D call. The germline V gene encodes CDR1 SGHTA and CDR2 FQGNSA. The V gene lost 4 bases and the J gene lost 7 bases, with 8 bases spanning the gap. The CDR3 is 12 amino acids. CDR3 DNA: TGTGCCAGCAGCTCCCCCTTAAATGAGCAGTTCTTC. It translates to CASSSPLNEQFF.

The V gene is TRBV30, the J gene TRBJ2-7; 10 positions match TRBD1. The trim removed 7 bases at V and 3 bases at J, leaving 6 bases unmatched. CDR3 size: 13 residues. From germline, CDR1 is GTSNPN and CDR2 SVGIG (reference sequence). Written as DNA, the CDR3 is TGTGCCTTGACTCGGGACAGGGGCTACGAGCAGTACTTC. It codes for CALTRDRGYEQYF.

The chain recombines TRBV28 with TRBJ1-4; tentative D call: TRBD1 (5 bases). CDR3 length: 15 residues. Germline V lookup: CDR1 MDHEN, CDR2 SYDVKM. Trimming took 6 bases from V and 0 from J, leaving 11 bases between them. The CDR3 DNA follows: TGTGCCAGCAGGTCCGCAGGGACAACTAATGAAAAACTGTTTTTT. It is translated as CASRSAGTTNEKLFF.

The CDR3 reads CASSLSKGEQYF. The CDR3 nucleotides read TGTGCCAGCAGCTTAAGCAAGGGGGAGCAGTACTTC. The chain uses TRBV13 and TRBJ2-7, with D tentatively TRBD1 (5 bases). The CDR3 contains 12 residues. Germline CDR1 reads PRHDT; CDR2 reads FYEKMQ (reference sequence). Trimming shortened V by 2 bases and J by 7 bases, and 9 bases separated the two germline ends.

In its sample, this clone was seen a few times. The same CDR3 also results from other DNA sequences found in this sample. The chain combines TRBV4-3 with TRBJ2-2, with D unresolved. V lost 0 bases and J 8 bases, leaving 7 bases between the germline ends. The CDR3 runs 13 residues. Germline loops: CDR1 LGHNA, CDR2 YSLEER. Here the CDR3 DNA reads TGCGCCAGCAGCCAAGATCTCCATGGGGAGCTGTTTTTT. Encoded protein: CASSQDLHGELFF.

This rearrangement joins TRBV28 to TRBJ2-5; 7 bases map to TRBD1. Germline V CDR1 and CDR2: MDHEN, SYDVKM. The CDR3 has 12 amino acids. V was pared by 6 bases and J by 5 bases, with 3 bases of the junction left unmatched. The CDR3 DNA follows: TGTGCCAGCAGATTACAGGGGGAGACCCAGTACTTC. Its translation: CASRLQGETQYF.